Sequencing of this T cell receptor (beta chain) was carried out in a study of vaccination and CD4 T cells after COVID-19. As for the study in general: Cells were stimulated with overlapping spike peptides from SARS-CoV-2, HCoV-NL63, HCoV-OC43 and HCoV-229E.

Sequenced with the Oncomine TCR Beta short-read assay was DNA taken from cultured CD4+ T cells. TCRdb redid the calling of the PCR reads with MiXCR, one entry per CDR3 protein. The table records roughly 17,000 distinct CDR3 sequences, more than 20% of them present only once. Germline V gives CDR1 LNHNV, CDR2 YYDKDF (reference sequence). The V end lost 3 bases, the J end lost 4 bases, and 9 bases lay between the germline ends. The CDR3 has 13 amino acids. Treatment given: roughly ten-day PBMC culture with coronavirus spike peptide pools or control peptides (ViraFEST assay). By sample share, this clonotype is medium-sized. What it binds is unknown.

Sequences were obtained from cultured CD4+ T cells from blood. This chain joins TRBV15 and TRBJ1-1, with no clear D. This receptor was obtained from a human donor with COVID-19. CDR3 sequence reads: CATSSLAATEAFF. The CDR3 region has the DNA TGTGCCACCAGCAGTTTAGCGGCCACTGAAGCTTTCTTT. Full variable domain (remainder filled in from reference TRBV15 and TRBJ1-1): DAMVIQNPRYQVTQFGKPVTLSCSQTLNHNVMYWYQQKSSQAPKLLFHYYDKDFNNEADTPDNFQSRRPNTSFCFLDIRSPGLGDTAMYLCATSSLAATEAFFGQGTRLTVV.